One and the same sample provided the 25 T cell receptor beta chains below, sequenced in a study of patients and donors after allogeneic stem cell transplantation. TCRdb used MiXCR to reprocess the RT-PCR reads, holding one entry per CDR3 protein. Of about 960,000 distinct CDR3 sequences in the sample, roughly 18% were seen once. The sample taken for sequencing was blood, either unsorted or a sorted T cell fraction (not recorded which). The receptor source for this set is a human donor who was either an allogeneic HSCT recipient or a stem cell or donor lymphocyte infusion donor (not recorded which). It is not recorded whose cells these are; they may come from a transplant donor.

This clonotype was observed a handful of times. This chain connects TRBV20-1 to TRBJ2-7; D ambiguous. Looked up from germline, CDR1 is DFQATT and CDR2 is SNEGSKA (reference sequence). This CDR3 comprises 10 residues. V shed 5 bases and J shed 7 bases, with 9 bases lying between them. The CDR3 is CSAGRLEQYF. The CDR3 region has the DNA TGCAGTGCTGGACGCCTGGAGCAGTACTTC.

This chain uses TRBV5-1 with TRBJ1-1; D perhaps matches TRBD1 (5 bases). CDR3 size: 15 residues. The germline V and J ends were trimmed by 6 bases and 1 base, with 16 bases remaining between them. The germline gives CDR1 SGHRS, CDR2 YFSETQ. The CDR3 coding sequence is TGCGCCAGCACCCAGAGAGGGGTGTCGAACACTGAAGCTTTCTTT. Encoded protein: CASTQRGVSNTEAFF.

The chain recombines TRBV15 with TRBJ2-7; 7 bases fit TRBD2. The CDR3 spans 15 residues. V gave up 3 bases and J gave up 1 base; unmatched junction bases: 6. Looked up from germline, CDR1 is LNHNV and CDR2 is YYDKDF (reference sequence). CDR3: CATSRDPGGSYEQYF. The CDR3, as DNA: TGTGCCACCAGCAGGGACCCGGGAGGTTCCTACGAGCAGTACTTC.

This clonotype came up a few times. The chain couples TRBV20-1 to TRBJ1-6; no clear D gene. The length of the CDR3 is 13 residues. Germline V gene data show CDR1 as DFQATT and CDR2 as SNEGSKA (reference sequence). Deletions cut 7 bases from V and 10 bases from J, with 17 bases between. The CDR3 region is CSVSTGYQSPLHF. CDR3 coding DNA: TGCAGTGTTTCGACGGGTTATCAATCACCCCTCCACTTT.

The chain joins TRBV27 to TRBJ1-5; the D gene is possibly TRBD1 (6 bases). There are 15 residues in the CDR3. V lost 5 bases to trimming and J lost 0 bases, with 11 bases between them. Germline V lookup: CDR1 MNHEY, CDR2 SMNVEV (reference sequence). The CDR3 DNA reads as TGTGCCAGCAGTCCCAGGACAGCTAGCAATCAGCCCCAGCATTTT. Protein sequence: CASSPRTASNQPQHF.

V is TRBV18 and J is TRBJ2-1, with D hard to call. The CDR3 runs to 13 residues. Germline-derived CDR1 and CDR2 are KGHSH and LQKENI. V lost 0 bases, J lost 6 bases, and 6 bases lay in between. CDR3 region: CASSPPSVNEQFF. DNA of the CDR3: TGTGCCAGCTCACCACCGTCAGTCAATGAGCAGTTCTTC.

This rearrangement joins TRBV27 to TRBJ2-5; D gene uncertain. The germline V gene encodes CDR1 MNHEY and CDR2 SMNVEV (reference sequence). Deletions cut 3 bases from V and 1 base from J, with 12 bases between. The CDR3 extends over 15 amino acids. The CDR3 reads CASSLQAIFQETQYF. The CDR3 region has the DNA TGTGCCAGCAGTTTGCAAGCAATTTTCCAAGAGACCCAGTACTTC.

The J gene is TRBJ2-7, the V gene TRBV7-9; TRBD2 is a possible D gene (5 bases). V was trimmed by 0 bases and J by 4 bases, leaving 13 bases between them. The CDR3 sequence is 15 residues long. Germline values: CDR1 SEHNR, CDR2 FQNEAQ (reference sequence). The CDR3 nucleotides are TGTGCCAGCAGCTTAGCTGAGGGCAGAACTTACGAGCAGTACTTC. It translates to CASSLAEGRTYEQYF.

This chain links TRBV5-8 with TRBJ2-3; possibly TRBD1 or TRBD2 for D (5 bases each). In germline, CDR1 is SGHTS, CDR2 YDEGEE. Trimming left V 3 bases short and J 4 bases short, with 15 bases between. CDR3 size: 15 residues. The CDR3 spells CASSYGDPAPDTQYF. CDR3 coding DNA: TGTGCCAGCAGCTACGGGGACCCCGCTCCAGATACGCAGTATTTT.

This clonotype has just a few counts. This chain links TRBV5-1 with TRBJ2-2; 9 nucleotides align to TRBD1. The V segment lost 4 bases and the J segment 5 bases; nucleotides outside the gene matches: 3. Germline CDR1 SGHRS, CDR2 YFSETQ. The CDR3 runs to 14 residues. CDR3 protein: CASSIGTGTGELFF. In DNA form, the CDR3 reads TGCGCCAGCAGCATCGGGACAGGGACCGGGGAGCTGTTTTTT.

This sequence joins TRBV25-1 and TRBJ2-1, with 7 bases that match TRBD2. The CDR3 has 14 residues. The ends lost 6 bases at V and 2 bases at J; junction bases unmatched: 4. Germline loops: CDR1 MGHDK, CDR2 SYGVNS. The CDR3 sequence is CASRSSGAYNEQFF. DNA for the CDR3: TGTGCCAGCAGATCTAGCGGTGCCTACAATGAGCAGTTCTTC.

This clonotype showed up just a few times. The chain couples TRBV30 to TRBJ2-2, with TRBD1 as a possible D gene (6 bases). The CDR3 runs 13 residues. CDR1 and CDR2 (germline): GTSNPN, SVGIG (reference sequence). Trimming pared 1 base from V and 6 bases from J, leaving 9 bases between. This chain's CDR3 is CAWSGGQSGELFF. DNA for the CDR3: TGTGCCTGGAGTGGAGGACAGTCCGGGGAGCTGTTTTTT.

In this sample, this clonotype turned up a few times. This sequence joins TRBV6-1 and TRBJ2-1; TRBD1 is a possible D gene (5 bases). V shed 7 bases and J shed 3 bases, with 19 bases lying between them. In germline, CDR1 is MNHNS, CDR2 SASEGT. The CDR3 covers 16 residues. This CDR3 is CASTLEPSTVYNEQFF. DNA of the CDR3: TGTGCCAGCACCCTCGAGCCTTCGACAGTCTACAATGAGCAGTTCTTC.

The V gene is TRBV10-3, the J gene TRBJ1-4; 10 nucleotides match TRBD1. V lost 10 bases and J lost 6; bases outside the gene matches: 8. This CDR3 spans 14 amino acids. CDR1 is ENHRY, CDR2 SYGVKD, per germline. The CDR3 spells CATKGGTGDEKLFF. The DNA for the CDR3 is TGTGCCACCAAAGGCGGGACAGGGGATGAAAAACTGTTTTTT.

The rearrangement uses TRBV6-1 and TRBJ1-5; TRBD1 aligns across 9 bases. Germline V CDR1 and CDR2: MNHNS, SASEGT. This CDR3 contains 16 residues. The ends lost 5 bases at V and 0 bases at J; junction bases unmatched: 5. The CDR3 bases are TGTGCCAGCAGTCAGGGACAGGGAGCTAGCAATCAGCCCCAGCATTTT. Translated, it gives CASSQGQGASNQPQHF.

J is TRBJ2-3 and V is TRBV2, with D perhaps matching TRBD1 or TRBD2 (6 bases each). This CDR3 is 16 amino acids long. Germline V lookup: CDR1 SNHLY, CDR2 FYNNEI. Trimming took off 6 bases at V and 2 bases at J, with 18 bases between the two ends. For the CDR3, the DNA is TGTGCCAGCAGGGCCCCACAGCCGGGGGCCACAGATACGCAGTATTTT. It codes for CASRAPQPGATDTQYF.

In the case of this clonotype: The missing conserved phenylalanine or tryptophan at the end of this CDR3 makes a read error likely. It is unclear where the CDR3 begins or ends on the DNA, so no DNA is shown, and the CDR3 is as TCRdb lists it. The V call is TRBV6-6, the J call TRBJ1-6; whether TRBD1, the table's D call, matches the DNA was not checked. The CDR3 extends over 12 residues, inclusive of both ends. Germline lookup yields CDR1 MNHNY and CDR2 SVGAGI (reference sequence). The CDR3 loop reads CASSNGQGEVPL.

This clonotype occurred a few times. The chain joins TRBV15 to TRBJ2-5; TRBD2 matches at 10 bases. Germline V CDR1 and CDR2: LNHNV, YYDKDF (reference sequence). CDR3 length equals 20 residues. V was pared by 0 bases and J by 1 base, with 14 bases of the junction left unmatched. CDR3 loop: CATSRDQASGGPPSQETQYF. CDR3 bases: TGTGCCACCAGCAGAGATCAAGCTAGCGGGGGCCCACCCTCCCAAGAGACCCAGTACTTC.

The chain carries TRBV9 and TRBJ2-7, with D possibly called TRBD1 or TRBD2 (6 bases each). The CDR3 consists of 15 residues. Trimming shortened V by 1 base and J by 0 bases, and 11 bases separated the two germline ends. Germline assignment: CDR1 SGDLS and CDR2 YYNGEE. In nucleotides, the CDR3 is TGTGCCAGCAGCGTAATGGGGGGCGCCTCCTACGAGCAGTACTTC. It codes for CASSVMGGASYEQYF.

This clonotype was picked up a small number of times. This chain uses TRBV27 with TRBJ2-5; 14 bases line up with TRBD2. V lost 4 bases to trimming and J lost 4 bases; unmatched junction nucleotides: 5. The CDR3 is 16 residues long. Germline V gene data show CDR1 as MNHEY and CDR2 as SMNVEV (reference sequence). The CDR3 region is CASSSTSGGARETQYF. CDR3 DNA sequence: TGTGCCAGCAGTTCGACTAGCGGGGGGGCCCGAGAGACCCAGTACTTC.

Comment on this clonotype: Compared with germline, one end of the junction differs, possibly owing to a read error. The chain links TRBV14 to TRBJ2-3; D ambiguous. CDR1 is SGHDN and CDR2 is FVKESK in the germline V gene. CDR3 length: 15 residues. The CDR3 reads CANSQASPSADTQYF. CDR3 DNA sequence: TGTGCCAACAGCCAGGCTAGTCCAAGTGCAGATACGCAGTATTTT.

The chain uses TRBV12-3 or TRBV12-4 and TRBJ1-6; TRBD1 agrees at 10 bases. V shed 6 bases and J 9 bases; nucleotides not matched to a gene: 5. This CDR3 has 14 residues. This CDR3 reads CASSPTGGGSPLHF. In nucleotides, the CDR3 is TGTGCCAGCAGCCCGACAGGGGGCGGTTCACCCCTCCACTTT.

This clonotype has a count of ten or more. V usage is TRBV12-3 or TRBV12-4 and J usage is TRBJ2-3, with no clear D. V was cut by 3 bases and J by 0 bases, with 7 bases left in between. The CDR3 loop spans 14 amino acids. The CDR3 is CASSFLTSTDTQYF. The CDR3 DNA reads as TGTGCCAGCAGTTTCCTGACTAGCACAGATACGCAGTATTTT.

This clonotype was seen repeatedly, ten times or more. The rearrangement links TRBV4-1 to TRBJ1-1; D might be TRBD1 (5 bases). The CDR3 length is 14 residues. The V and J ends lost 1 base and 6 bases respectively, with 12 bases between them. CDR1 MGHRA and CDR2 YSYEKL come from the germline V gene. Here the CDR3 DNA reads TGCGCCAGCAGCCAAGTGGGGGTTGGGTCTGAAGCTTTCTTT. Its protein product is CASSQVGVGSEAFF.

This clonotype was recorded a few times. The rearrangement links TRBV12-3 or TRBV12-4 to TRBJ2-2; D may match TRBD1 or TRBD2 (6 bases each). The germline V and J ends were trimmed by 4 bases and 5 bases, with 11 bases remaining between them. CDR3 length equals 14 residues. DNA for the CDR3: TGTGCCAGCAGTTCGGGGGCTGAAACCGGGGAGCTGTTTTTT. It encodes CASSSGAETGELFF.